These 26 T cell receptor beta chains originate from one sample sequenced in a study of technical replicates of blood from a few donors. Sequencing used immunoSEQ multiplex PCR; TCRdb keeps in-frame clones, though not all of them. The top ten clones hold 0.2% to 0.3% of a sample with tens of thousands of clones, around 94% of them seen once. The sequenced material came from T cells isolated from PBMCs. The receptor source for this set is a human donor in good health.

This clone was detected once. The chain joins TRBV7-9 to TRBJ1-4, with D unresolved. This CDR3 is built from 14 residues. CDR1 SEHNR and CDR2 FQNEAQ come from the germline V gene (reference sequence). Trimming left V 2 bases short and J 7 bases short, with 11 bases between. CDR3 sequence: CASSLRGFGEKLFF. CDR3 bases: TGTGCCAGCAGCTTACGAGGATTTGGTGAAAAACTGTTTTTT.

The rearrangement uses TRBV18 and TRBJ2-1; TRBD1 might be the D (6 bases). Per germline, CDR1 KGHSH and CDR2 LQKENI. The CDR3 has 20 amino acids. V lost 1 base to trimming and J lost 1 base, with 23 bases between them. CDR3 amino acids: CASSPRRLNDRTQSYNEQFF. For the CDR3, the DNA is TGTGCCAGCTCACCACGCAGGCTGAACGACAGGACGCAATCCTACAATGAGCAGTTCTTC.

This chain uses TRBV7-8 with TRBJ2-1, with D uncertain. This CDR3 region has 11 residues. V was shortened by 5 bases and J by 6 bases, with 5 bases between the two germline ends. The V gene's germline CDR1 is SGHVS and CDR2 FQNEAQ. CDR3 amino acids: CASSTSNEQFF. In DNA form, the CDR3 reads TGTGCCAGCAGCACCAGCAATGAGCAGTTCTTC. Supplemented by reference TRBV7-8 and TRBJ2-1, the full variable domain reads GAGVSQSPRYKVAKRGQDVALRCDPISGHVSLFWYQQALGQGPEFLTYFQNEAQLDKSGLPSDRFFAERPEGSVSTLKIQRTQQEDSAVYLCASSTSNEQFFGPGTRLTVL.

The CDR3 loop is CAGSMQGYGYTF. DNA of the CDR3: TGTGCCGGGAGCATGCAAGGGTATGGCTACACCTTC. This chain connects TRBV6-1 to TRBJ1-2; D gene ambiguous. The CDR3 runs to 12 residues. The germline V gene encodes CDR1 MNHNS and CDR2 SASEGT. V gave up 11 bases and J gave up 5 bases, with 15 bases separating them.

This chain links TRBV4-1 with TRBJ1-1; D may be TRBD1 (6 bases). CDR1 is MGHRA, CDR2 YSYEKL, per germline. This CDR3 has 16 amino acids. V dropped 1 base and J dropped 4 bases, with 16 bases sitting between them. In DNA form, the CDR3 reads TGCGCCAGCAGCCAAGGAGTCCACAGGGTGGTCACTGAAGCTTTCTTT. Translating it yields CASSQGVHRVVTEAFF.

The chain has TRBV28 and TRBJ2-7; D gene uncertain. CDR3 size: 15 residues. V dropped 5 bases and J dropped 0 bases, with 14 bases sitting between them. Germline CDR1 MDHEN, CDR2 SYDVKM. The CDR3 protein is CASSPPAPSSYEQYF. In DNA form, the CDR3 reads TGTGCCAGCAGTCCCCCCGCTCCTAGCTCCTACGAGCAGTACTTC.

The chain carries TRBV2 and TRBJ2-7; 10 bases align to TRBD1. The CDR3 sequence is 15 residues long. Unmatched junction bases numbered 6, after V lost 4 bases and J lost 3 bases. Germline V gene data show CDR1 as SNHLY and CDR2 as FYNNEI. The CDR3 reads CASSVERTGGYEQYF. As DNA, the CDR3 is TGTGCCAGCAGTGTCGAAAGGACAGGGGGCTACGAGCAGTACTTC.

J is TRBJ2-7 and V is TRBV9, with 9 bases lining up with TRBD2. This CDR3 has 18 residues. With V trimmed by 0 bases and J by 2 bases, 12 bases remained unmatched. Per germline, CDR1 SGDLS and CDR2 YYNGEE. CDR3 DNA: TGTGCCAGCAGCGTAGGGCTTATTTTCGGGACTAGCCCCTACGAGCAGTACTTC. Protein product: CASSVGLIFGTSPYEQYF.

This clone was detected only a few times. The CDR3, as DNA: TGTGCCAGCAGCCGAAATAGCGGGGGGACAGATACGCAGTATTTT. Its translation is CASSRNSGGTDTQYF. V is TRBV14 and J is TRBJ2-3; 10 bases match TRBD2. Germline CDR1 SGHDN, CDR2 FVKESK. Unmatched junction bases numbered 4, after V lost 4 bases and J lost 3 bases. This CDR3 is built from 15 residues.

The J gene is TRBJ2-7, the V gene TRBV27; 10 nucleotides match TRBD1. With 2 bases clipped from V and 2 bases from J, the junction kept 6 bases outside the gene matches. Germline-derived CDR1 and CDR2 are MNHEY and SMNVEV (reference sequence). The CDR3 consists of 16 residues. CDR3 in amino acids: CASSLGIGTGAYEQYF. Written as DNA, the CDR3 is TGTGCCAGCAGTTTAGGGATCGGGACAGGGGCCTACGAGCAGTACTTC.

The chain couples TRBV6-6 to TRBJ2-5, with 7 bases identical to TRBD2. Germline V lookup: CDR1 MNHNY, CDR2 SVGAGI (reference sequence). This CDR3 has 13 amino acids. V shed 8 bases, J shed 5 bases, and the junction held 8 bases outside the gene matches. The CDR3 DNA sequence: TGTGCCAGCGGACCGGGACTAAGCGAGACCCAGTACTTC. It yields the protein CASGPGLSETQYF.

This chain links TRBV19 with TRBJ2-5, with D possibly matching TRBD1 (5 bases). Germline CDR1 is LNHDA and CDR2 is SQIVND (reference sequence). The CDR3 contains 13 residues. The V and J ends lost 4 bases and 6 bases respectively, with 12 bases between them. The CDR3 spells CASSNSPDKTQYF. As DNA, the CDR3 is TGTGCCAGTAGTAACAGCCCGGACAAGACCCAGTACTTC.

This clone was observed a single time. The chain combines TRBV7-9 with TRBJ1-2; 7 nucleotides align to TRBD1. The V gene end was trimmed by 0 bases and the J gene end by 2 bases; junction bases not matched to a gene: 3. Germline loops: CDR1 SEHNR, CDR2 FQNEAQ (reference sequence). The CDR3 has 15 residues. This CDR3 reads CASSLAGGANYGYTF. The DNA of the CDR3 is TGTGCCAGCAGCTTAGCAGGGGGCGCAAACTATGGCTACACCTTC.

This clone was seen just once. The chain links TRBV5-5 to TRBJ2-7, with TRBD1 matching over 7 bases. Trimming removed 0 bases from V and 4 bases from J; junction bases left unmatched: 4. The V gene's germline CDR1 is SGHKS and CDR2 YYEKEE (reference sequence). This CDR3 has 14 residues. CDR3 bases: TGTGCCAGCAGCTTGGAGGGGGCCACATACGAGCAGTACTTC. This encodes CASSLEGATYEQYF.

The rearrangement uses TRBV28 and TRBJ2-2; 7 nucleotides agree with TRBD1. After removal of 6 bases from V and 3 bases from J, the junction contained 7 bases not matched to a gene. Germline V gene sequence: CDR1 MDHEN, CDR2 SYDVKM. The CDR3 consists of 15 residues. CDR3 sequence (DNA): TGTGCCAGCAGACTCCCTCAGGGGGACACCGGGGAGCTGTTTTTT. Protein sequence: CASRLPQGDTGELFF.

The chain carries TRBV5-1 and TRBJ1-4; maybe TRBD1 (6 bases). This CDR3 spans 14 amino acids. Germline V lookup: CDR1 SGHRS, CDR2 YFSETQ. V was clipped by 0 bases and J by 3 bases, with 6 bases between them. The CDR3 sequence: CASSLGQANEKLFF. DNA for the CDR3: TGCGCCAGCAGCTTGGGACAGGCTAATGAAAAACTGTTTTTT.

The chain joins TRBV25-1 to TRBJ2-1, with 12 bases matching TRBD2. This CDR3 contains 17 residues. J lost 5 bases, V lost 1 base, and 6 bases had no gene match. CDR1 MGHDK and CDR2 SYGVNS come from the germline V gene. CDR3 nucleotide sequence: TGTGCCAGCAGTGAATTCCTAGCGGGAGGGCCGGACAATGAGCAGTTCTTC. It codes for CASSEFLAGGPDNEQFF.

V is TRBV25-1 and J is TRBJ2-5; D gene uncertain. Per germline, CDR1 MGHDK and CDR2 SYGVNS. The CDR3 extends over 13 amino acids. Trimming cost V 2 bases and J 4 bases, with 8 bases left between them. This chain's CDR3 is CASSEDRVETQYF. The CDR3 DNA reads TGTGCCAGCAGTGAAGACCGGGTAGAGACCCAGTACTTC.

This chain connects TRBV6-1 to TRBJ1-5, with 8 bases aligning to TRBD1. The J segment lost 0 bases and the V segment lost 3 bases, leaving 7 bases of the junction unmatched. There are 17 residues in the CDR3. From germline, CDR1 is MNHNS and CDR2 SASEGT. The CDR3 region is CASSDGDRRDSNQPQHF. The CDR3 nucleotides are TGTGCCAGCAGTGATGGGGACAGGAGAGATAGCAATCAGCCCCAGCATTTT.

This chain links TRBV19 with TRBJ1-2; tentative D call: TRBD1 (5 bases). Germline-derived CDR1 and CDR2 are LNHDA and SQIVND (reference sequence). The CDR3 extends over 12 amino acids. V lost 3 bases and J 6 bases, leaving 8 bases between the germline ends. The CDR3 here is CASSIGGDGYTF. The CDR3, as DNA: TGTGCCAGTAGTATTGGAGGGGATGGCTACACCTTC.

The V gene is TRBV4-2, the J gene TRBJ1-6, with TRBD1 matching over 10 bases. Germline V gives CDR1 LGHNA, CDR2 YNFKEQ. Trimming removed 0 bases from V and 6 bases from J; junction bases left unmatched: 8. The CDR3 runs to 18 residues. CDR3 sequence reads: CASSQDWGRDRGNSPLHF. The CDR3 coding sequence is TGTGCCAGCAGCCAAGATTGGGGACGGGACAGGGGTAATTCACCCCTCCACTTT.

V gene TRBV20-1 combines with J gene TRBJ1-1; D is unclear. The CDR3 has 11 residues. Trimming stripped 4 bases from V and 7 bases from J, with 10 bases between. Germline CDR1 reads DFQATT; CDR2 reads SNEGSKA (reference sequence). This CDR3 reads CSATRGGEAFF. The CDR3 DNA sequence: TGCAGTGCTACTCGGGGAGGTGAAGCTTTCTTT.

The chain is built from TRBV30 and TRBJ2-7; 8 bases are shared with TRBD1. V trimming: 2 bases; J trimming: 4 bases; junction bases outside the gene matches: 7. Germline lookup yields CDR1 GTSNPN and CDR2 SVGIG (reference sequence). This CDR3 is 14 amino acids long. The DNA for the CDR3 is TGTGCCTGGAGTTTGGGGACAGGAGAGTACGAGCAGTACTTC. Its protein product is CAWSLGTGEYEQYF.

This clone was detected only once. CDR3 nucleotides: TGTGCCAGCTCACCGGACAGTAACTATGGCTACACCTTC. This encodes CASSPDSNYGYTF. This rearrangement joins TRBV18 to TRBJ1-2; tentative D call: TRBD1 (6 bases). This CDR3 is 13 amino acids long. The germline V gene has CDR1 KGHSH and CDR2 LQKENI. With 3 bases removed from V and 1 base from J, the gap between germline ends came to 6 bases.

The V call is TRBV9, the J call TRBJ1-3, with D possibly being TRBD1 (5 bases). This CDR3 has 12 amino acids. Germline CDR1 SGDLS, CDR2 YYNGEE. V lost 3 bases to trimming and J lost 5 bases, with 6 bases between them. Here the CDR3 DNA reads TGTGCCAGCAGCGCGGACAGAAACACCATATATTTT. Translation gives CASSADRNTIYF.

This clone showed up just a few times. The chain has TRBV29-1 and TRBJ1-1; D possibly corresponds to TRBD1 (6 bases). The length of the CDR3 is 12 residues. From germline, CDR1 is SQVTM and CDR2 ANQGSEA. V lost 5 bases and J lost 4, with 11 bases in between. CDR3 loop: CSVTTGSTEAFF. In nucleotides, the CDR3 is TGCAGCGTTACCACAGGGAGCACTGAAGCTTTCTTT.